This T cell receptor (beta chain) was retrieved from a study of post-analysis software for immune sequencing data. Looking at the study overall: Some patients lacked subtype; others had relapsing-remitting, secondary progressive or progressive-relapsing disease.

cDNA libraries for TCR beta contained unique molecular identifiers. Each batch of about 0.85 to 10 million T cells produced roughly 450,000 cDNA molecules. One entry per CDR3 protein, called by TCRdb with MiXCR from the PCR reads. The sample records 600,000 to 750,000 distinct CDR3 sequences, more than 50% being singletons. The CDR3 loop spans 16 amino acids. In germline, CDR1 is SGHKS, CDR2 YYEKEE (reference sequence). V shed 3 bases and J shed 5 bases, with 20 bases lying between them. This clonotype has just a few counts. No antigen is known for it. Study outcomes and limitations: When the samples were clustered directly with F measure, those that had been prepared in the same batch showed strong co-clustering. Five TRBV segments, TRBV5-6, TRBV5-1 and TRBV20-1 among them, were found more frequent in patients than controls. Those with multiple sclerosis, the patient group, showed significantly lower normalized Chao1 diversity than controls.

V and J are TRBV5-5 and TRBJ2-5; D not certain. The receptor's source is a girl aged 2 to 10 with multiple sclerosis. The specimen sequenced was blood. CDR3 nucleotides: TGTGCCAGCAGCTGGAAAGTGTTATCCCTTGGGGAGACCCAGTACTTC. This gives the protein CASSWKVLSLGETQYF.